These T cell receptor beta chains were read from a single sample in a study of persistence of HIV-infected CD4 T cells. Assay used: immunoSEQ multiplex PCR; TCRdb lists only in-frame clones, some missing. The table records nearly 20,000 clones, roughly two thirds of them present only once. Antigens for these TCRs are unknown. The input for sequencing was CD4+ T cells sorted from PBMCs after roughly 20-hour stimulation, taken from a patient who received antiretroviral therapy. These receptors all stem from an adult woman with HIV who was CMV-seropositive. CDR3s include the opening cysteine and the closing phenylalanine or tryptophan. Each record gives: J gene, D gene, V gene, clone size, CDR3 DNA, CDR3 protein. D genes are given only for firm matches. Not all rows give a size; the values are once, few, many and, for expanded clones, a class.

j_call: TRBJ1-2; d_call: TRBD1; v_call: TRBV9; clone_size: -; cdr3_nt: TGTGCCAGCAGCGTAGGGGGACAGGGGAACTATGGCTACACCTTC; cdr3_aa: CASSVGGQGNYGYTF
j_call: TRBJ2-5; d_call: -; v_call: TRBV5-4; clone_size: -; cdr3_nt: TGTGCCAGCAGCTTGGATGGCCGAGAGACCCAGTACTTC; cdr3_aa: CASSLDGRETQYF
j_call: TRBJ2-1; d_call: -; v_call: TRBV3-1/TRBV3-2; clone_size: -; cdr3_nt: TGTGCCAGCAGCCAAGATCCTTCTGCAGAAAAGCAGTTCTTC; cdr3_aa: CASSQDPSAEKQFF
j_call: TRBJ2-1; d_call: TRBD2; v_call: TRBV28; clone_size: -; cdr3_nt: TGTGCCAGCCTGACGGGGGGGCGGGAAAATGAGCAGTTCTTC; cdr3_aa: CASLTGGRENEQFF
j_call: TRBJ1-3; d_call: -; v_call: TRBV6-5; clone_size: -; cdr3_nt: TGTGCCAGCAGCTTGGGGGGGGATGCAAACACCATATATTTT; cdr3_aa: CASSLGGDANTIYF
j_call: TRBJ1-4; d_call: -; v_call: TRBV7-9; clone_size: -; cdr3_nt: TGTGCCAGCACCAACGTACAGCGAAATGAAAAACTGTTTTTT; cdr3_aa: CASTNVQRNEKLFF
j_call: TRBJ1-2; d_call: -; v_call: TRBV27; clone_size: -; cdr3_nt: TGTGCCAGCAGTTCCTCGGACGGAGAGGTCTATGGCTACACCTTC; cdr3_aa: CASSSSDGEVYGYTF
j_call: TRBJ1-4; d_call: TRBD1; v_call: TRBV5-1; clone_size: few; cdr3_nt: TGCGCCAGCAGCTCGGGACAGAATGAAAAACTGTTTTTT; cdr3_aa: CASSSGQNEKLFF
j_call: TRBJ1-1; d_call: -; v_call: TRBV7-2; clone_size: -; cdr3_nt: TGTGCCAGCAGCCTAACAGGGCCGAAGTCGGAAGCTTTCTTT; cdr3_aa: CASSLTGPKSEAFF
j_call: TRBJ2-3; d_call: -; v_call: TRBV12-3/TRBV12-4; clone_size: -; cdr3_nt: TGTGCCAGCAGTTCAGGGGCAGATACGCAGTATTTT; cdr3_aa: CASSSGADTQYF
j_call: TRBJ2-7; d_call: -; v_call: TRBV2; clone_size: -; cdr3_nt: TGTGCCAGCAGTGAAAACAGGGGGGGGAGGGAGCAGTACTTC; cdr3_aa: CASSENRGGREQYF
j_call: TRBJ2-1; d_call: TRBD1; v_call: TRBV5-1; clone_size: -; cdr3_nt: TGCGCCAGCAGCTTGGGACAGGGGGCGTATGAGCAGTTCTTC; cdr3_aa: CASSLGQGAYEQFF
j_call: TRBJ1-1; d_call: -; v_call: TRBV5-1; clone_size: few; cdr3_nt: TGCGCCAGCAGACGCGGGACGGCGAACACTGAAGCTTTCTTT; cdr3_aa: CASRRGTANTEAFF
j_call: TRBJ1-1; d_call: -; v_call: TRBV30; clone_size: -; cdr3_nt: TGTCTGGGCACAAAGAACACTGAAGCTTTCTTT; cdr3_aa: CLGTKNTEAFF
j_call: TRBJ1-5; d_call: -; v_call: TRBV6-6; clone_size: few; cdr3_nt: TGTGCCAGCAGTTACCAGGGCTTCGATCAGCCCCAGCATTTT; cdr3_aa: CASSYQGFDQPQHF
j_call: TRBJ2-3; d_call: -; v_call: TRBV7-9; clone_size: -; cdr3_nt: TGTGCCAGCAGGACCGACAGGTCGACAGATACGCAGTATTTT; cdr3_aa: CASRTDRSTDTQYF
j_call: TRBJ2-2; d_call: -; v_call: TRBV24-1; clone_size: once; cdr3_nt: TGTGCCACCAGTGAGTTGAGAGTTGACGGGGAGCTGTTTTTT; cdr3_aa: CATSELRVDGELFF
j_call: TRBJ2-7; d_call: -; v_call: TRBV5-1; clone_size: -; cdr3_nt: TGCGCCAGCAGCCAAGGACAGACCTACGAGCAGTACTTC; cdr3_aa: CASSQGQTYEQYF
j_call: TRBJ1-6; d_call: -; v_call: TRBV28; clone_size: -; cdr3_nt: TGTGCCAGCAGTTTAGGGGAGCTCGGGTCACCCCTCCACTTT; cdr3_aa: CASSLGELGSPLHF
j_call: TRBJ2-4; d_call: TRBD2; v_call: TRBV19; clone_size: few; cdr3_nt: TGTGCCAGTACCACGGTGACGGGGGGAAACATTCAGTACTTC; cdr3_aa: CASTTVTGGNIQYF
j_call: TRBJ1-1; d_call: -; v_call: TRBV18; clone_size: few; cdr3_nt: TGTGCCAGCTCACCAATTGGAAGGAACACTGAAGCTTTCTTT; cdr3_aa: CASSPIGRNTEAFF
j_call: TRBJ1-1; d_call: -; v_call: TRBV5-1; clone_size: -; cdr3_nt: TGCGCCAGCAGCTACCAAGAGGGGCGGACTGAAGCTTTCTTT; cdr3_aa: CASSYQEGRTEAFF
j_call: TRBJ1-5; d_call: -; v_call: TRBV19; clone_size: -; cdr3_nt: TGTGCCAGTAGTATTAGGACTAATCAGCCCCAGCATTTT; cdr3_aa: CASSIRTNQPQHF
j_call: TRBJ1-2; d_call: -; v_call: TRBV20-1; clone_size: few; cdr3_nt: TGCAGTGCTACGCCTAACTATGGCTACACCTTC; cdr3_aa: CSATPNYGYTF
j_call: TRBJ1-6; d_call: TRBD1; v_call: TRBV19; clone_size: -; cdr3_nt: TGTGCCAGTAGTACCCGACAGGGAAATTCACCCCTCCACTTT; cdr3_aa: CASSTRQGNSPLHF
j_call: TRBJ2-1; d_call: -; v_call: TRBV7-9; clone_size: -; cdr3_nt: TGTGCCAGCAGCTTAGGATGGCAGCTCTACAATGAGCAGTTCTTC; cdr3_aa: CASSLGWQLYNEQFF
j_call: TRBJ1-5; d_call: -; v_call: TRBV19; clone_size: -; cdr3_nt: TGTGCCAGTACCGGAGGAGGACGCGGCAATCAGCCCCAGCATTTT; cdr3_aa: CASTGGGRGNQPQHF
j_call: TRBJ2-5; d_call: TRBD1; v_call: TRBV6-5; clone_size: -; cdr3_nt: TGTGCCAGTGACAGGGGTTGGGGGGAGACCCAGTACTTC; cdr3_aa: CASDRGWGETQYF
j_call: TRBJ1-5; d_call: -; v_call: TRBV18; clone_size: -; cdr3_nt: TGTGCCAGCTCACCCCCGGGACCTAATCAGCCCCAGCATTTT; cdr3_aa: CASSPPGPNQPQHF
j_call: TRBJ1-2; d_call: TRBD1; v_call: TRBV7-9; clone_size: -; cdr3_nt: TGTGCCAGCAGCTTAACAGAGGGGGCGGTCTATGGCTACACCTTC; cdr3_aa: CASSLTEGAVYGYTF
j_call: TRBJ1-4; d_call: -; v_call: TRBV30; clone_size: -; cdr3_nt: TGTGCTAGCGGCCCAACTAATGAAAAACTGTTTTTT; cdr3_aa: CASGPTNEKLFF
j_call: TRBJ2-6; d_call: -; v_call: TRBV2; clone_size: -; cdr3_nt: TGTGCCAGCACTAGAGAGGCAGGGTCTGGGGCCAACGTCCTGACTTTC; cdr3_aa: CASTREAGSGANVLTF
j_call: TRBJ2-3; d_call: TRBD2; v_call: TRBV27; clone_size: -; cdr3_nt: TGTGCCAGCAGTTTGTATCCAGCGGGGGTAGGCACAGATACGCAGTATTTT; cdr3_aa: CASSLYPAGVGTDTQYF
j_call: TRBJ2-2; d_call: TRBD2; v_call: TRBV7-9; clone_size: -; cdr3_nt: TGTGCCAGCAGCACGGGAGGCACAAACACCGGGGAGCTGTTTTTT; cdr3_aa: CASSTGGTNTGELFF
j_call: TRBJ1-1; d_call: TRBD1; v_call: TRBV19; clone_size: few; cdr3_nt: TGTGCCAGTAGTATGGACAGGGGGACTGCTTTCTTT; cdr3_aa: CASSMDRGTAFF
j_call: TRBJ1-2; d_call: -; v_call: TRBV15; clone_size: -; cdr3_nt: TGTGCCACCAGCCGAGGACAGCAATATGGCTACACCTTC; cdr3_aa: CATSRGQQYGYTF
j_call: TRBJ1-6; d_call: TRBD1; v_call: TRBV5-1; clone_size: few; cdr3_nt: TGCGCCAGCAGCCCAGCCGGGACAGGGGGTTCACCCCTCCACTTT; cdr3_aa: CASSPAGTGGSPLHF
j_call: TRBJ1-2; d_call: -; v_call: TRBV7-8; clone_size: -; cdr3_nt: TGTGCCAGCAGCTTAGTAGGGGATGGCTACACCTTC; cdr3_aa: CASSLVGDGYTF
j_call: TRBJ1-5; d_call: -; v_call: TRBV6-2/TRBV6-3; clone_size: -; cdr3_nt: TGTGCCAGCAGTTCCCCCCAGTATAGCAATCAGCCCCAGCATTTT; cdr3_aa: CASSSPQYSNQPQHF
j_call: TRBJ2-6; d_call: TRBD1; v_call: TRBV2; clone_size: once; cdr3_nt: TGTGCCAGCAGTAAGACAGGGACTGGGGCCAACGTCCTGACTTTC; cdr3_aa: CASSKTGTGANVLTF
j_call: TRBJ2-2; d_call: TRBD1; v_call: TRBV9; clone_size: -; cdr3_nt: TGTGCCAGCAGCCGAGGGACAGGGGGTTCCACCGGGGAGCTGTTTTTT; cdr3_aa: CASSRGTGGSTGELFF
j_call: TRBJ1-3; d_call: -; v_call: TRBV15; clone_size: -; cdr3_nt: TGTGCCACCAGCACTTACCTCCCCGGGGGATCCGGAAACACCATATATTTT; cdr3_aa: CATSTYLPGGSGNTIYF
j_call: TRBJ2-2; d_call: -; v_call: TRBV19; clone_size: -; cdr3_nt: TGTGCCAGTAGGGACCACAGGGCCACCGGGGAGCTGTTTTTT; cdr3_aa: CASRDHRATGELFF
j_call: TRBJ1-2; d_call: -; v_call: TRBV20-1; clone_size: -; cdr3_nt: TGCAGTGCCGACGGGGGCTATGGCTACACCTTC; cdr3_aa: CSADGGYGYTF
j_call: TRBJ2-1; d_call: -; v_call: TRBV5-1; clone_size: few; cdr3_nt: TGCGCCAGCAGCTTGGGTCCGGGGGCCGACTTAAATGAGCAGTTCTTC; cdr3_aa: CASSLGPGADLNEQFF
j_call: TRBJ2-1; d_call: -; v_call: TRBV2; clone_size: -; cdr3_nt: TGTGCCACCAGACTTAGCTCCTACAATGAGCAGTTCTTC; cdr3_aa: CATRLSSYNEQFF
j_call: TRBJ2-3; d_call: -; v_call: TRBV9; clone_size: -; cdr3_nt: TGTGCCAGCAGCGTAGGGGGTCTCGGCACAGATACGCAGTATTTT; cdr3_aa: CASSVGGLGTDTQYF
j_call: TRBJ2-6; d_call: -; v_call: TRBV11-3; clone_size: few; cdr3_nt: TGTGCCAGCAGCGGGCGACTGGGCTCTGGGGCCAACGTCCTGACTTTC; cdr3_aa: CASSGRLGSGANVLTF
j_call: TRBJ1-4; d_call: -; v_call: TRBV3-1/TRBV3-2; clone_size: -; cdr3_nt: TGTGCCAGCAGCCAAGGACTAATAGGGGGGCTAGGTGAAAAACTGTTTTTT; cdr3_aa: CASSQGLIGGLGEKLFF
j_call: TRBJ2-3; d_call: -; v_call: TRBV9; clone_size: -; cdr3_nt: TGTGCCAGCAGCGTAGTAGGGGGGTTAGATACGCAGTATTTT; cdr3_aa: CASSVVGGLDTQYF
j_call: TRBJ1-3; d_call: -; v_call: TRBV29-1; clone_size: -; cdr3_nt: TGCAGCGTTGAAGATCCGGCAGCAGGAAACACCATATATTTT; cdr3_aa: CSVEDPAAGNTIYF